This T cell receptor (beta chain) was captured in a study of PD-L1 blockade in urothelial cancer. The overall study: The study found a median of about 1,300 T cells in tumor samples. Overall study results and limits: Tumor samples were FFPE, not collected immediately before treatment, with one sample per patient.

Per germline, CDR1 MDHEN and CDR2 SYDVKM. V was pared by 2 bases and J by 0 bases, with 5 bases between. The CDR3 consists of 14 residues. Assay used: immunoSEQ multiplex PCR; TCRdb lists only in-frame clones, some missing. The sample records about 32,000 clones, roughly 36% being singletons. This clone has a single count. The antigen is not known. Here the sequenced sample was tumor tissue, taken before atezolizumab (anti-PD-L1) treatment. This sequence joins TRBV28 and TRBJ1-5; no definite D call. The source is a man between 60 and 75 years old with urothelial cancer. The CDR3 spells CASSLGGSNQPQHF. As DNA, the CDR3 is TGTGCCAGCAGTTTAGGAGGTAGCAATCAGCCCCAGCATTTT.